The present T cell receptor (beta chain) was sequenced within a study of cytomegalovirus exposure and HLA in healthy donors. Study-wide background: The 120 or so validation repertoires used a platform that matched the one used for the 600 to 700 first-cohort repertoires, as a later analysis reported.

Concerning this clone itself: Its antigen is as yet unknown. At one boundary the junction diverges from the germline segment, which might be a read error.

The donors were members of the validation cohort, which comprised 100 to 150 subjects and was separate from the first cohort of several hundred subjects. The germline CDR1 and CDR2 sequences are MNHNY and SVGAGI (reference sequence). CDR3 length: 16 amino acids. Profiling relied on immunoSEQ multiplex PCR, and the TCRdb table lists in-frame clones only, not all of them. The sample comprises almost 200,000 clones, roughly 81% of which are singletons, and 1% to 1.5% rests with the top ten. Findings and limits, study-wide: In vitro experiments confirmed that three CMV-associated chains were specific for CMV antigens. Some TCR beta chains (over 150 of them) were listed as cytomegalovirus-associated.

J is TRBJ1-5 and V is TRBV6-6, with 11 bases fitting TRBD1. The receptor was isolated from a woman in her 30s in good health and CMV-seronegative. Material: PBMCs. This CDR3 reads CASSSGQGAFNKPQHF. The DNA for the CDR3 is TGTGCCAGCAGTTCAGGACAGGGGGCCTTCAATAAGCCCCAGCATTTT.